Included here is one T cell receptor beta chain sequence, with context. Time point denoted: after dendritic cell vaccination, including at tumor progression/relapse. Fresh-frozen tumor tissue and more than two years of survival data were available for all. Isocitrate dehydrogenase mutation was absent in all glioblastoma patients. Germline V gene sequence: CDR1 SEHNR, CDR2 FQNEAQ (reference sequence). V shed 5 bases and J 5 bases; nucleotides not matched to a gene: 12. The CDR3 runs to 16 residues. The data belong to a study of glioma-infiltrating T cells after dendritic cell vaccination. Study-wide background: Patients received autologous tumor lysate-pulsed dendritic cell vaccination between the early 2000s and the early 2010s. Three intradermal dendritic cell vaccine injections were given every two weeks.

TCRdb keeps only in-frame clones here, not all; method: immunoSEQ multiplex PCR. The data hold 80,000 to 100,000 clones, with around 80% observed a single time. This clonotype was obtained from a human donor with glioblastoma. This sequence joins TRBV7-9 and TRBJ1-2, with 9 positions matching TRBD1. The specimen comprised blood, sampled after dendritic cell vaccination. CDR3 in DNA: TGTGCCAGCAGCCGACTTACCGGGACAGGGAAGTATGGCTACACCTTC. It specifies CASSRLTGTGKYGYTF.